This T cell receptor (beta chain) was obtained from a study of Ad26.COV2.S vaccination and SARS-CoV-2 variants (dated by TCRdb to the early 2020s). About the study as a whole: Donors in the vaccine arm were drawn from COV1001, a multicentre, randomized, double-blind, placebo-controlled phase I-IIa trial testing Ad26.COV2.S in healthy adults. Ad26.COV2.S was given intramuscularly at 5x10^10 or 1x10^11 viral particles, as a single shot or as two shots 56 days apart. Sequencing of the TCRbeta repertoire served to evaluate the specificity and breadth of SARS-CoV-2-reactive T cell receptors following Ad26.COV2.S vaccination. A total of roughly 30 samples were included in the TCR-sequenced set, comprising roughly 19 Ad26.COV2.S vaccine recipients, 5 placebo recipients and 8 SARS-CoV-2 convalescent individuals. Trial participants were randomized into five groups of five: low-dose or high-dose Ad26.COV2.S given once or twice, or placebo on both occasions. Blinding of investigators to trial group allocation was maintained during experiments and outcome assessment.

Notes on this clone: The antigen it recognizes is unknown. One base away there is no much larger clone; base qualities are not given.

Study-wide conclusions, independent of this receptor: The study was not powered for comparison of responses between vaccine doses or regimens. Spike-specific TCR breadth was higher in Ad26.COV2.S recipients than in placebo recipients (P = 0.0014). After vaccination, substantial breadth of spike-specific CD8+ and CD4+ T cell responses was reported. Comparable non-spike TCR breadth was observed between vaccine and placebo recipients, consistent with only spike being contained in the vaccine. The authors noted that the TCR breadth and depth analyses may have underestimated total T cell responses.

At the junction V is shortened by 2 bases and J by 7 bases, with 14 bases in between. CDR1 and CDR2 are drawn from the germline V gene (reference sequence): MNHNY, SVGAGI. The CDR3 numbers 15 residues from cysteine through phenylalanine. Just CDR3 DNA is preserved here, 45 bases in frame from base 1. What this sample's treatment or condition label stands for: some 20 received Ad26.COV2.S at low or high dose, single or two shots; 5 received placebo; per-sample allocation not given. For vaccine and placebo recipients, repertoires were sequenced using samples collected on day 63 after the first injection. In Cohort 1b, 20 to 25 adults aged 18-55 years were enrolled at a single site in Boston, USA, between 29 July and 7 August 2020. Ad26.COV2.S consisted of a replication-incompetent adenovirus type 26 vector by which a prefusion-stabilized SARS-CoV-2 spike protein from the original Wuhan strain was expressed.

The immunoSEQ Assay was the method used to sequence TCRbeta CDR3 regions. After extraction, genomic DNA underwent amplification by bias-controlled multiplex PCR, followed by high-throughput sequencing. Per the authors' processing: To quantify the absolute abundance of each unique TCRbeta CDR3 region, sequences were collapsed and filtered. T cell fraction was estimated by normalizing TCRbeta template counts to usable DNA, which was measured by amplifying reference genes present in all nucleated cells. Repertoire TCRs were annotated as SARS-CoV-2-specific when V gene, CDR3 amino acid sequence and J gene were exactly matched to a known reactive TCR set. MIRA supplied the reference SARS-CoV-2 TCR set, which was filtered for enrichment in COVID-19-positive ImmuneCODE repertoires so that public or cross-reactive TCRs were removed. Drawing on the MIRA antigens, annotated TCRs were analysed further at the level of specific ORF or position within ORF. Breadth was defined as the number of annotated unique rearrangements divided by the total number of unique productive rearrangements, and depth was defined as the summed frequency of the annotated unique rearrangements. TCR breadth was compared between groups using two-sided Wilcoxon rank-sum tests. In TCRdb, the immuneACCESS table is reduced to in-frame sequences with V and J assigned. These tables do not hold every clone; where another copy was compared, an unresolved V gene accounts for under half, and the others remain unexplained. V and J calls and clone size are those listed in that table; D and trimming were worked out from the DNA. The sample table lists over 250,000 clones, around 87% of them with a count of one. About 3.5% of the sample rests with the top ten.

Source: peripheral blood, taken in a trial of Ad26.COV2.S vaccine versus placebo. The receptor was derived from a person between 18 and 60 years old who received the Ad26.COV2.S COVID-19 vaccine or a placebo. The rearrangement combines TRBV6-6 with TRBJ2-2, with TRBD1 tentatively as D gene (5 bases match). The DNA is TGTGCCAGCAGTTACATCGGCAGGGCCAACGGGGAGCTGTTTTTT. The encoded protein is CASSYIGRANGELFF.